The entry that follows covers one TCR beta chain sequence. This sample is drawn from a study of glioma-infiltrating T cells after dendritic cell vaccination. Whole-study context: Treatment, given 2003 to 2012, was autologous tumor lysate-pulsed dendritic cell vaccination.

Input was around 1.9 ug genomic DNA, or all available if less. The PCR used 60 V beta and 13 J beta primers. The table came from immunoSEQ multiplex PCR; TCRdb's copy has only in-frame clones and leaves some out. The sample records about 91,000 clones, approximately 75% being singletons. The germline V gene encodes CDR1 SNHLY and CDR2 FYNNEI. The CDR3 runs to 14 residues. V was trimmed by 6 bases and J by 3 bases, leaving 15 bases between them. Documented time point: after dendritic cell vaccination, including at tumor progression/relapse. No glioblastoma patient carried an isocitrate dehydrogenase mutation.

The chain joins TRBV2 to TRBJ2-7, with a possible D match to TRBD2 (5 bases). Sequencing was performed on blood, taken after dendritic cell vaccination. The receptor was derived from a human donor with glioblastoma. The CDR3 bases are TGTGCCAGCAGACTGGAGGAACGGTACTACGAGCAGTACGTC. Translating it yields CASRLEERYYEQYV.